This T cell receptor (beta chain) was identified in a study of cytomegalovirus exposure and HLA in healthy donors. Primers for the PCR totalled 60 Vbeta and 13 Jbeta. The data were produced by immunoSEQ multiplex PCR, yet TCRdb's version contains in-frame clones alone and is incomplete. The sample lists 79,000 or so clones; roughly 73% were seen once. Every donor was a healthy person donating bone marrow. The CDR3 length is 15 residues. V was trimmed by 5 bases and J by 5 bases, leaving 16 bases between them. CDR1 is SGDLS and CDR2 is YYNGEE in the germline V gene. With respect to this clone: Antigen unknown.

Broader study findings: Researchers had no immune exposure information except CMV serostatus available. Presence/absence analyses supposed approximately even sequencing depth among donors.

The sequence came from a middle-aged woman in good health and CMV-seropositive. This chain joins TRBV9 and TRBJ2-2; TRBD1 is a possible D gene (5 bases). The sequenced sample was PBMCs. CDR3 region: CASRGPHKGTGELFF. The CDR3 DNA reads as TGTGCCAGCAGGGGTCCCCATAAGGGGACCGGGGAGCTGTTTTTT. Full variable domain (outside the CDR3, taken from reference TRBV9 and TRBJ2-2): DSGVTQTPKHLITATGQRVTLRCSPRSGDLSVYWYQQSLDQGLQFLIQYYNGEERAKGNILERFSAQQFPDLHSELNLSSLELGDSALYFCASRGPHKGTGELFFGEGSRLTVL.